The 7 T cell receptor beta chains below come from one sample, sequenced in a study of CD8+CD57+ T cells in acquired aplastic anemia. TCR beta VDJ and CDR3 profiles were obtained from a genomic DNA template. TCRdb reprocessed the reads with MiXCR, giving one entry per CDR3 protein. Altogether around 290,000 distinct CDR3 sequences are present, 56% being singletons, with the ten largest covering 1.3%. Only patients with CD8+CD57+ cell expansion on flow cytometry were chosen for sequencing. Material for sequencing was sorted CD4+, CD8+, or CD8+CD57+ T cells (not recorded which) from PBMCs. These receptors were obtained from a human donor with aplastic anemia.

The chain uses TRBV5-6 and TRBJ2-1, with 10 bases aligning to TRBD2. V dropped 0 bases and J dropped 5; count of bases not matched to a gene: 5. Per the germline V gene, CDR1 is SGHDT and CDR2 is YYEEEE. This CDR3 region has 16 residues. The DNA for the CDR3 is TGTGCCAGCAGCTTGGGCGCTAGCGGGGGAGACAATGAGCAGTTCTTC. Protein sequence: CASSLGASGGDNEQFF.

This chain connects TRBV19 to TRBJ1-2; no clear D gene. The CDR3 totals 12 residues. Germline V lookup: CDR1 LNHDA, CDR2 SQIVND (reference sequence). V was pared by 10 bases and J by 8 bases, with 17 bases between. The CDR3 DNA reads as TGTGCCATCTACACGGGAGGGTTCGGCTACACCTTC. As protein: CAIYTGGFGYTF. Based on the CDR3 plus reference TRBV19 and TRBJ1-2, the full variable domain is DGGITQSPKYLFRKEGQNVTLSCEQNLNHDAMYWYRQDPGQGLRLIYYSQIVNDFQKGDIAEGYSVSREKKESFPLTVTSAQKNPTAFYLCAIYTGGFGYTFGSGTRLTVV.

J is TRBJ1-1 and V is TRBV7-2; possible D gene TRBD1, 5 bases. The CDR3 runs 15 residues. In germline, CDR1 is SGHTA, CDR2 FQGNSA. Trimming took 1 base from V and 5 from J, leaving 14 bases between them. The CDR3 here is CASSLVAGLRTEAFF. The CDR3 DNA sequence: TGTGCCAGCAGCTTAGTTGCAGGGCTCAGGACTGAAGCTTTCTTT.

The chain carries TRBV5-1 and TRBJ2-5, with TRBD2 matching over 9 bases. Unmatched junction bases numbered 5, after V lost 3 bases and J lost 2 bases. Germline CDR1 SGHRS, CDR2 YFSETQ. The CDR3 spans 15 residues. CDR3 nucleotide sequence: TGCGCCAGCAGCTCTACCAGCGGGGGGCAAGAGACCCAGTACTTC. This translates into CASSSTSGGQETQYF.

As regards this clonotype: Just one base apart from a much larger clone, this may be a read error. The gene calls are TRBV18 and TRBJ2-7, with D possibly TRBD1 on 7 matching bases. The V end was cut by 3 bases, the J end by 2 bases, with 14 bases between. The CDR3 extends over 15 amino acids. The V gene's germline CDR1 is KGHSH and CDR2 LQKENI. The CDR3 bases are TGTGCCAGCTCACCTGGAGGGACAGAGCCCTACGAGCAGTACTTC. Protein sequence: CASSPGGTEPYEQYF.

This clonotype was seen many times. The chain joins TRBV2 to TRBJ1-1, with D tentatively TRBD1 (6 bases). Trimming left V 7 bases short and J 3 bases short, with 15 bases between. Germline loops: CDR1 SNHLY, CDR2 FYNNEI. This CDR3 region has 14 residues. CDR3 sequence (DNA): TGTGCCAGCACGGTTGCAGGGGAGGACACTGAAGCTTTCTTT. Protein sequence: CASTVAGEDTEAFF.

About this clonotype: At one end the junction does not follow the germline gene, possibly because of a read error. The V call is TRBV4-1, the J call TRBJ2-7; TRBD1 matches 9 bases. The CDR3 runs to 15 residues. Germline CDR1 is MGHRA and CDR2 is YSYEKL. The CDR3 DNA is TGCGCCAGCAGCCCCCACCTGGGACAGGGTTTAGACTCACTCTTC. Its protein is CASSPHLGQGLDSLF.